This TCR beta chain was observed in a study of CXCR3-negative and CXCR3-positive naive CD8 T cells. As for the study in general: Per library, roughly 1.6 +/- 0.3 million reads; some 140 million TRB reads overall. Notes on the study in general: Fresh PBMCs served for most assays, and CXCR3 expression fell partially after cryopreservation. Within a donor, both naive subsets shared TRBV-TRBJ usage, unlike memory cells.

UMI-labeled 5' RACE yielded the TRB cDNA libraries. TCRdb re-called the 5' RACE reads; every CDR3 protein appears as one record, without DNA. The sample has some 130,000 distinct CDR3 sequences. As to this clonotype: The antigen remains undetermined.

Germline V CDR1 and CDR2: LNHNV, YYDKDF (reference sequence). The CDR3 spans 15 residues. V gene TRBV15 combines with J gene TRBJ2-1; the D gene TCRdb calls, TRBD1, cannot be checked with no DNA. This clonotype was sampled from a human donor in good health. Some clones in this sample may be carry-over from other donors' samples. Sequencing was performed on naive CXCR3- CD8+ T cells from blood. Subset noted: CD45RO-CCR7+CD27+CD95- naive CD8+ T cells lacking CXCR3 (TNR3-). The CDR3 loop reads CATGVDRASYNEQFF. Combining the CDR3 with reference TRBV15 and TRBJ2-1 gives the whole variable domain DAMVIQNPRYQVTQFGKPVTLSCSQTLNHNVMYWYQQKSSQAPKLLFHYYDKDFNNEADTPDNFQSRRPNTSFCFLDIRSPGLGDTAMYLCATGVDRASYNEQFFGPGTRLTVL.